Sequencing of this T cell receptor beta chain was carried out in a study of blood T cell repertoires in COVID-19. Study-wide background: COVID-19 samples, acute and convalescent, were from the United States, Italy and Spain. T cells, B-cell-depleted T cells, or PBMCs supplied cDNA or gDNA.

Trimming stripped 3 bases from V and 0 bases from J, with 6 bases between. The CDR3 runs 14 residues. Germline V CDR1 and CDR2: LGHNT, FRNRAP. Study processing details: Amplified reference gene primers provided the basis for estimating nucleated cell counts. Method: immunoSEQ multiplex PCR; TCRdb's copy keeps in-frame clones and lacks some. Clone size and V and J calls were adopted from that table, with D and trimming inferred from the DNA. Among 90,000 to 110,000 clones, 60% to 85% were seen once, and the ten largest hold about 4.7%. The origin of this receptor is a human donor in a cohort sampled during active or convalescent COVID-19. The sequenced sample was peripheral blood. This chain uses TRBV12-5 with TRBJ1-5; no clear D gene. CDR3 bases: TGTGCTAGTGGTTTCCCCAATAGCAATCAGCCCCAGCATTTT. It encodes CASGFPNSNQPQHF.